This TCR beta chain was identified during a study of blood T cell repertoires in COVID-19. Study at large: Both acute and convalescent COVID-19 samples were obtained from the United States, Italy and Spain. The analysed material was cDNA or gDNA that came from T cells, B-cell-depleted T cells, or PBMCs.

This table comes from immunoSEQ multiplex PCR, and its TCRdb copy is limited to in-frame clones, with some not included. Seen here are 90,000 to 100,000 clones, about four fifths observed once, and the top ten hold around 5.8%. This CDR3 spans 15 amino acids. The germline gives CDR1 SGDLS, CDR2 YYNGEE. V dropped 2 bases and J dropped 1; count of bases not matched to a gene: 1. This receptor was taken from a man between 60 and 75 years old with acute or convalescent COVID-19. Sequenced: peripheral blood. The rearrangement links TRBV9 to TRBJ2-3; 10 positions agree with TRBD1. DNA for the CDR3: TGTGCCAGCAGCGTCGGACAGGGGGGCACAGATACGCAGTATTTT. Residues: CASSVGQGGTDTQYF.